Each of the 10 T cell receptor beta chains below was sequenced from the same sample in a study of CD8 T cells in ankylosing spondylitis. TCRdb reprocessed the 5' RACE reads via MiXCR and lists one record per CDR3 protein. The sample has 250,000 to 350,000 distinct CDR3 sequences; around 19% are singletons. The specimen was blood, either unsorted or a sorted T cell fraction (not recorded which). Source of these receptors: a male donor with ankylosing spondylitis or in good health (not recorded which).

The chain carries TRBV7-4 and TRBJ2-7; D remains unclear. The CDR3 loop spans 15 amino acids. The germline gives CDR1 SGHVT, CDR2 SQSDAQ. V was shortened by 4 bases and J by 7 bases, with 20 bases between the two germline ends. CDR3 sequence reads: CASSWGAGPPEEQYV. CDR3 coding DNA: TGTGCCAGCAGCTGGGGTGCAGGACCTCCAGAAGAGCAGTACGTC.

This clonotype showed up just a few times. This chain links TRBV28 with TRBJ1-1; D uncertain. Germline CDR1 MDHEN, CDR2 SYDVKM. CDR3 size: 15 residues. V shed 5 bases and J shed 3 bases, with 16 bases lying between them. CDR3 in DNA: TGTGCCAGCAGTATTGAGGGCCGTGGGTACACTGAAGCTTTCTTT. Translated, it gives CASSIEGRGYTEAFF.

Regarding this clonotype: The junction departs from the called germline gene at one end, perhaps through a read error. This chain connects TRBV27 to TRBJ1-1; D is uncertain. The CDR3 covers 14 residues. Germline V gene sequence: CDR1 MNHEY, CDR2 SMNVEV (reference sequence). The CDR3 region is CTSSLLGLGTEAFF. CDR3 coding DNA: TGTACCAGCAGTTTATTAGGGTTGGGCACTGAAGCTTTCTTT.

This clonotype was counted a single time. The chain couples TRBV18 to TRBJ2-1; D is uncertain. In germline, CDR1 is KGHSH, CDR2 LQKENI. Trimming took 6 bases from V and 1 from J, leaving 7 bases between them. CDR3 length equals 13 residues. In DNA form, the CDR3 reads TGTGCCAGCTCCCCGGCGTCCTACAATGAGCAGTTCTTC. As protein: CASSPASYNEQFF. The whole variable domain, filled in from reference TRBV18 and TRBJ2-1, reads NAGVMQNPRHLVRRRGQEARLRCSPMKGHSHVYWYRQLPEEGLKFMVYLQKENIIDESGMPKERFSAEFPKEGPSILRIQQVVRGDSAAYFCASSPASYNEQFFGPGTRLTVL.

V is TRBV4-1 and J is TRBJ2-5; D remains ambiguous. This CDR3 has 14 residues. CDR1 MGHRA and CDR2 YSYEKL come from the germline V gene. V lost 1 base and J lost 2, with 8 bases in between. The CDR3 protein is CASSQGDGQETQYF. CDR3 DNA sequence: TGCGCCAGCAGCCAAGGAGACGGGCAAGAGACCCAGTACTTC.

The rearrangement uses TRBV12-3 or TRBV12-4 and TRBJ2-3, with no clear D. This CDR3 has 15 residues. Trimming cost V 6 bases and J 0 bases, with 13 bases left between them. CDR3 nucleotide sequence: TGTGCCAGCAGCTCCCGGCGTGGGAGCACAGATACGCAGTATTTT. This gives the protein CASSSRRGSTDTQYF.

The chain links TRBV20-1 to TRBJ2-4, with a weak D call TRBD1 (6 bases). V lost 6 bases to trimming and J lost 5 bases, with 11 bases between them. The CDR3 consists of 12 residues. The germline V gene encodes CDR1 DFQATT and CDR2 SNEGSKA (reference sequence). The CDR3 protein is CSASTGQNIQYF. The CDR3 DNA follows: TGCAGTGCCTCGACAGGACAAAACATTCAGTACTTC.

The chain is built from TRBV28 and TRBJ2-1, with 11 bases identical to TRBD1. CDR1 MDHEN and CDR2 SYDVKM come from the germline V gene. This CDR3 comprises 19 residues. V lost 2 bases and J lost 6; bases outside the gene matches: 15. CDR3 protein: CASSLVGGTGGLFGNEQFF. The CDR3 bases are TGTGCCAGCAGTTTAGTGGGGGGGACAGGGGGATTATTTGGCAATGAGCAGTTCTTC.

This clonotype appeared many times. The gene calls are TRBV20-1 and TRBJ1-3; D ambiguous. The germline V gene has CDR1 DFQATT and CDR2 SNEGSKA (reference sequence). The CDR3 is 12 amino acids. Trimming removed 5 bases from V and 7 bases from J, with 12 bases in between. CDR3 sequence (DNA): TGCAGTGCTGTCTCCTTCGGGAACACCATATATTTT. It specifies CSAVSFGNTIYF.

A note on this clonotype: One end of the junction varies from germline; a read error may be responsible. The chain carries TRBV5-1 and TRBJ1-2; D remains ambiguous. The CDR3 is made up of 13 amino acids. The germline V gene encodes CDR1 SGHRS and CDR2 YFSETQ. This chain's CDR3 is CAGSLDGQNGYTF. In DNA form, the CDR3 reads TGCGCCGGCAGCTTGGATGGTCAGAATGGCTACACCTTC.